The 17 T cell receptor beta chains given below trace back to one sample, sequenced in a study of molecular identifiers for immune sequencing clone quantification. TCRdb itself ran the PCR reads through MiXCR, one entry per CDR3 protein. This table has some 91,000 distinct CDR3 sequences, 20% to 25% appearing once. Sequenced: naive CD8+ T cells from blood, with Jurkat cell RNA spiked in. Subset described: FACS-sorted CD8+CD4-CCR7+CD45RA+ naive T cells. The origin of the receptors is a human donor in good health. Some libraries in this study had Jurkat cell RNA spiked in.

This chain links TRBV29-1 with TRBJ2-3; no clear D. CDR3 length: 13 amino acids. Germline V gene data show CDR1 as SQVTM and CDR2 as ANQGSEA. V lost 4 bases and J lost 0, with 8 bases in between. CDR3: CSVAEISTDTQYF. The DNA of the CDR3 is TGCAGCGTTGCGGAGATTAGCACAGATACGCAGTATTTT.

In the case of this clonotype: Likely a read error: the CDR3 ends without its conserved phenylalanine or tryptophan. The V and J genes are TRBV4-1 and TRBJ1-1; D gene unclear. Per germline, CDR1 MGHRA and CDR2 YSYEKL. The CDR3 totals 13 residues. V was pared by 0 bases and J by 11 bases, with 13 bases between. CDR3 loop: CASSQDRYGEAFL. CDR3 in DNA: TGCGCCAGCAGCCAAGATAGATACGGGGAGGCTTTCTTA.

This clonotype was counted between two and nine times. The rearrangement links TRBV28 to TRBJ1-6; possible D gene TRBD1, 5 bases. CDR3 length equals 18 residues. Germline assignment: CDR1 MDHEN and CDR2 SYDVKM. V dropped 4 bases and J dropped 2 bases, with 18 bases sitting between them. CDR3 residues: CASSWGATTSPYNSPLHF. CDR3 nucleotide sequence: TGTGCCAGCAGTTGGGGCGCAACAACCTCTCCCTATAATTCACCCCTCCACTTT.

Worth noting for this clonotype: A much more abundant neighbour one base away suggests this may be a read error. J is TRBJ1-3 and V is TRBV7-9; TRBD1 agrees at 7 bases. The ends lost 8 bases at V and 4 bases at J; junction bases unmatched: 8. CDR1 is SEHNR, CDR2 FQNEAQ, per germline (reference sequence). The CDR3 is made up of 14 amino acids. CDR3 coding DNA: TGTGCCAGCGGCTCTGGGGACAGCGGAAACACCATATATTTT. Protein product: CASGSGDSGNTIYF.

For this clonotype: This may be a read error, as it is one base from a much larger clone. CDR3 residues: CASSPPPGVNEQSF. DNA of the CDR3: TGTGCCAGCAGCCCACCCCCAGGGGTGAATGAGCAGTCCTTC. The chain uses TRBV14 and TRBJ2-1; possible D gene TRBD1, 6 bases. This CDR3 has 14 residues. Germline CDR1 reads SGHDN; CDR2 reads FVKESK. The full variable domain, with the rest looked up from reference TRBV14 and TRBJ2-1, is EAGVTQFPSHSVIEKGQTVTLRCDPISGHDNLYWYRRVMGKEIKFLLHFVKESKQDESGMPNNRFLAERTGGTYSTLKVQPAELEDSGVYFCASSPPPGVNEQSFGPGTRLTVL.

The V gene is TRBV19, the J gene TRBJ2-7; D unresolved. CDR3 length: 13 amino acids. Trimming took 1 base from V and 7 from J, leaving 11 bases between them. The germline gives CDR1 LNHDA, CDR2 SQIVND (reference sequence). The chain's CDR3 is CASSIATAGEQYF. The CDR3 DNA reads TGTGCCAGTAGTATAGCGACGGCTGGGGAGCAGTACTTC.

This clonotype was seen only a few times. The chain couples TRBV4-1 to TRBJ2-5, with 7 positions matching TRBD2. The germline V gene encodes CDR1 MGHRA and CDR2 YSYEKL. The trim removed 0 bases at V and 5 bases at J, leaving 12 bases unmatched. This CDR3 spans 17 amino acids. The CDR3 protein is CASSQEMLRREKETQYF. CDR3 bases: TGCGCCAGCAGCCAAGAAATGTTACGGCGGGAGAAGGAGACCCAGTACTTC.

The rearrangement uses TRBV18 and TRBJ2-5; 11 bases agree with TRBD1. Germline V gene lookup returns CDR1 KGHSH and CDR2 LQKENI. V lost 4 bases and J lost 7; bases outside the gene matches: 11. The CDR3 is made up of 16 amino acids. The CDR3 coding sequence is TGTGCCAGCTCACTCCAGGGACAGGGGGAACCGACGACCCAGTACTTC. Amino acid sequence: CASSLQGQGEPTTQYF.

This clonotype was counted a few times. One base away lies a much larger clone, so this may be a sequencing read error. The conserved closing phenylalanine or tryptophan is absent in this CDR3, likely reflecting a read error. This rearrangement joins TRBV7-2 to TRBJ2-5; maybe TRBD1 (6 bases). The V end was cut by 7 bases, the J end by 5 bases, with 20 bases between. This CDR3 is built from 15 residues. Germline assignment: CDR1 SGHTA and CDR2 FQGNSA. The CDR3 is CASTSREGHLETQYS. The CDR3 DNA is TGTGCCAGCACCTCCAGAGAGGGACATCTCGAGACCCAGTACTCC.

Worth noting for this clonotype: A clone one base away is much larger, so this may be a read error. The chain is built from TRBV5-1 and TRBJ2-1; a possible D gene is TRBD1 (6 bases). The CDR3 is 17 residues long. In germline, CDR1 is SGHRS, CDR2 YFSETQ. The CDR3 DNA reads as TGCGCCAGCAGCTTGTGGGTACCGACAGGAACCTACAATGAGCGGTTCTTC. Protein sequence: CASSLWVPTGTYNERFF.

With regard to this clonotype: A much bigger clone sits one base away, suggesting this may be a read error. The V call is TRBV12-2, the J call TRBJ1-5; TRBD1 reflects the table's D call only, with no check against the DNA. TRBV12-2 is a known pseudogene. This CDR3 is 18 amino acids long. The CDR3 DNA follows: TGTGCAAGTCGTCTCCGGCACAGGGGGCGCGAGGGCAATCAGCCCCATCATTTT. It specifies CASRLRHRGREGNQPHHF.

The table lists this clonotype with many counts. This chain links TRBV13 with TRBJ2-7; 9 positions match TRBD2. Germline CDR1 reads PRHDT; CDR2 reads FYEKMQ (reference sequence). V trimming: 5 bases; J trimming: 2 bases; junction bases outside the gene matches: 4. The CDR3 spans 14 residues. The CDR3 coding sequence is TGTGCCAGCAGCAAAGCGGGGGGCGCCTACGAGCAGTACTTC. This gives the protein CASSKAGGAYEQYF.

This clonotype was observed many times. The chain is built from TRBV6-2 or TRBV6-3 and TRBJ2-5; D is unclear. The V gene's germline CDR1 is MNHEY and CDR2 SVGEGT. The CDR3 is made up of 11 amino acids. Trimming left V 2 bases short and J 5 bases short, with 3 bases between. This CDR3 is CASSYPETQYF. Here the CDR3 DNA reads TGTGCCAGCAGTTACCCGGAGACCCAGTACTTC.

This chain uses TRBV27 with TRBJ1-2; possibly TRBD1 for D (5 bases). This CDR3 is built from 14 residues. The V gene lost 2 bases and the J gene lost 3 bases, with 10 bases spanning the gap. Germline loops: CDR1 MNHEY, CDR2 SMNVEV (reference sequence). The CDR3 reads CASSLGTDHYGYTF. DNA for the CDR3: TGTGCCAGCAGTTTAGGGACGGACCACTATGGCTACACCTTC.

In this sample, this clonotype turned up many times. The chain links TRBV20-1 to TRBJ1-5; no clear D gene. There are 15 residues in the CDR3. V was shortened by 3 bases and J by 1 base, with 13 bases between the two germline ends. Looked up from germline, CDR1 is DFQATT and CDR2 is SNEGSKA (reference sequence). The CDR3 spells CSARSTADSNQPQHF. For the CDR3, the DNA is TGCAGTGCTAGGTCGACGGCCGACAGCAATCAGCCCCAGCATTTT.

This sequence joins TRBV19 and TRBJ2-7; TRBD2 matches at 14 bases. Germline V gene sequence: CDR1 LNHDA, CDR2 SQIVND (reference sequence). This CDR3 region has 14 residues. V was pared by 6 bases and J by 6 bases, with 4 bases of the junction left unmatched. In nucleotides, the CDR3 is TGTGCCAGTAGCGGGACTAGCGGGAGTGTCGAGCAGTACTTC. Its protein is CASSGTSGSVEQYF.

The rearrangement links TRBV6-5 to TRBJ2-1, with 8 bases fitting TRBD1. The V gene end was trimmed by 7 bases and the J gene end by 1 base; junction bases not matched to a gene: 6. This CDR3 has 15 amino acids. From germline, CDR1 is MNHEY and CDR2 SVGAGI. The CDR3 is CASTPDRDSYNEQFF. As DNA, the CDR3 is TGTGCCAGCACCCCGGACAGGGATTCCTACAATGAGCAGTTCTTC.